This passage covers 30 T cell receptor beta chains from one sample sequenced in a study of blood T cell repertoires in COVID-19. The repertoire was sequenced with immunoSEQ multiplex PCR; TCRdb's copy has only in-frame clones and lacks some. The profile shows tens of thousands of clones, approximately 82% of them singletons. Sequenced: peripheral blood. These receptors were taken from a human donor in a cohort sampled during active COVID-19.

The chain carries TRBV6-1 and TRBJ1-5; D remains unclear. The CDR3 is 14 residues long. Germline V lookup: CDR1 MNHNS, CDR2 SASEGT. Between the trimmed V and J ends, which lost 1 base and 6 bases, there was a span of 10 bases. CDR3: CASSEGAGVQPQHF. The CDR3 region has the DNA TGTGCCAGCAGTGAAGGGGCAGGCGTTCAGCCCCAGCATTTT.

The rearrangement links TRBV6-5 to TRBJ1-5, with D unclear. CDR3 length: 13 amino acids. Trimming shortened V by 8 bases and J by 4 bases, and 12 bases separated the two germline ends. Per the germline V gene, CDR1 is MNHEY and CDR2 is SVGAGI. As DNA, the CDR3 is TGTGCCAGCGTCGGTGTCTGGAATCAGCCCCAGCATTTT. This encodes CASVGVWNQPQHF.

CDR3 amino acids: CGTRGPNGELFF. In nucleotides, the CDR3 is TGTGGGACGCGGGGGCCTAACGGGGAGCTGTTTTTT. This rearrangement joins TRBV11-2 to TRBJ2-2, with D possibly being TRBD2 (7 bases). The V gene's germline CDR1 is SGHAT and CDR2 FQNNGV. The CDR3 totals 12 residues.

V and J are TRBV7-6 and TRBJ2-1; 9 positions agree with TRBD2. J lost 5 bases, V lost 8 bases, and 10 bases had no gene match. The CDR3 is made up of 15 amino acids. Germline lookup yields CDR1 SGHVS and CDR2 FNYEAQ. CDR3 amino acids: CASSQASGANNEQFF. The DNA for the CDR3 is TGTGCCAGCTCCCAGGCTAGCGGGGCCAACAATGAGCAGTTCTTC.

The chain carries TRBV11-3 and TRBJ2-7; a possible D gene is TRBD1 (6 bases). V lost 7 bases to trimming and J lost 1 base, with 14 bases between them. Germline CDR1 is SGHNT and CDR2 is YENEEA. CDR3 length: 14 amino acids. The CDR3 sequence: CASIGQSVSYEQYF. CDR3 sequence (DNA): TGTGCCAGCATCGGACAGAGTGTTTCCTACGAGCAGTACTTC.

The V and J genes are TRBV4-3 and TRBJ2-5, with a weak D call TRBD1 (5 bases). CDR1 LGHNA and CDR2 YSLEER come from the germline V gene. The V gene lost 1 base and the J gene lost 5 bases, with 14 bases spanning the gap. The CDR3 contains 15 residues. CDR3: CASSQGSGQWETQYF. CDR3 DNA sequence: TGCGCCAGCAGCCAAGGTTCAGGGCAGTGGGAGACCCAGTACTTC.

This chain links TRBV4-2 with TRBJ1-4; 7 bases are shared with TRBD1. The V gene end was trimmed by 0 bases and the J gene end by 7 bases; junction bases not matched to a gene: 8. The CDR3 consists of 16 residues. Germline V lookup: CDR1 LGHNA, CDR2 YNFKEQ. CDR3 protein: CASSQERGRGSEKLFF. Here the CDR3 DNA reads TGTGCCAGCAGCCAAGAGAGGGGGCGGGGATCTGAAAAACTGTTTTTT.

The CDR3 DNA sequence: TGTGCCAGCAGCCAAAAGGGGAACTCCTACGAGCAGTACTTC. It translates to CASSQKGNSYEQYF. The rearrangement uses TRBV3-1 (or the pseudogene TRBV3-2) and TRBJ2-7; weak D call: TRBD1 (5 bases). The V end lost 2 bases, the J end lost 0 bases, and 8 bases lay between the germline ends. The CDR3 runs to 14 residues. Germline CDR1 LGHDT, CDR2 YNNKEL (reference sequence).

The V gene is TRBV3-1 (or the pseudogene TRBV3-2), the J gene TRBJ1-4; TRBD1 matches at 8 bases. Germline CDR1 and CDR2: LGHDT and YNNKEL (reference sequence). The ends lost 2 bases at V and 5 bases at J; junction bases unmatched: 7. The CDR3 loop spans 16 amino acids. The CDR3 DNA follows: TGTGCCAGCAGCCAATACGGGACAGGCCCGAATGAAAAACTGTTTTTT. Amino acid sequence: CASSQYGTGPNEKLFF.

This clone was picked up a small number of times. This sequence joins TRBV2 and TRBJ1-1; possible D gene TRBD1, 6 bases. Germline CDR1 reads SNHLY; CDR2 reads FYNNEI. V lost 7 bases and J 1 base, leaving 10 bases between the germline ends. CDR3 length: 13 amino acids. The CDR3, as DNA: TGTGCCAGCACTACGGACAGGAACACTGAAGCTTTCTTT. It is translated as CASTTDRNTEAFF.

The V and J genes are TRBV20-1 and TRBJ2-3; D is possibly TRBD1 (6 bases). Trimming removed 3 bases from V and 2 bases from J, with 18 bases in between. The CDR3 extends over 16 amino acids. The germline CDR1 and CDR2 sequences are DFQATT and SNEGSKA (reference sequence). Here the CDR3 DNA reads TGCAGTGCTAGTTCGCCCAGACAGGAACTCACAGATACGCAGTATTTT. Translation gives CSASSPRQELTDTQYF.

The chain is built from TRBV10-3 and TRBJ2-4; 8 nucleotides align to TRBD1. This CDR3 is 14 amino acids long. V gave up 5 bases and J gave up 8 bases; unmatched junction bases: 8. Germline V gene data show CDR1 as ENHRY and CDR2 as SYGVKD. The CDR3 is CAISSGQGGDIQYF. The CDR3 DNA reads TGTGCCATCAGTAGCGGACAGGGTGGGGACATTCAGTACTTC.

The V and J genes are TRBV6-2 or TRBV6-3 and TRBJ1-4; D uncertain. Looked up from germline, CDR1 is MNHEY and CDR2 is SVGEGT. Trimming took 0 bases from V and 0 from J, leaving 8 bases between them. This CDR3 has 16 residues. The CDR3 spells CASSYSIGATNEKLFF. The CDR3 nucleotides are TGTGCCAGCAGTTACTCGATCGGTGCAACTAATGAAAAACTGTTTTTT.

This chain joins TRBV6-1 and TRBJ2-3; D is uncertain. Germline CDR1 MNHNS, CDR2 SASEGT. The CDR3 sequence is 14 residues long. Trimming left V 2 bases short and J 5 bases short, with 11 bases between. The CDR3 DNA reads as TGTGCCAGCAGTGAATTGCAGGTTGTAGATACGCAGTATTTT. It encodes CASSELQVVDTQYF.

This chain uses TRBV5-6 with TRBJ2-5, with TRBD2 as a possible D gene (6 bases). The V end lost 2 bases, the J end lost 5 bases, and 13 bases lay between the germline ends. CDR3 length: 14 amino acids. The germline CDR1 and CDR2 sequences are SGHDT and YYEEEE. The DNA for the CDR3 is TGTGCCAGCAGCTTACAGACTAGGACGGAGACCCAGTACTTC. It specifies CASSLQTRTETQYF. Full variable domain (outside the CDR3, taken from reference TRBV5-6 and TRBJ2-5): DAGVTQSPTHLIKTRGQQVTLRCSPKSGHDTVSWYQQALGQGPQFIFQYYEEEERQRGNFPDRFSGHQFPNYSSELNVNALLLGDSALYLCASSLQTRTETQYFGPGTRLLVL.

Here the CDR3 DNA reads TGTGCCAGTAGTATTGGCGACAGGGGGCGGTCCGGGGAGCTGTTTTTT. It encodes CASSIGDRGRSGELFF. The chain links TRBV19 to TRBJ2-2; 10 bases line up with TRBD1. Trimming cost V 3 bases and J 6 bases; bases outside gene matches: 7. Germline CDR1 and CDR2: LNHDA and SQIVND (reference sequence). The CDR3 has 16 residues.

The rearrangement links TRBV4-3 to TRBJ2-2, with D tentatively TRBD1 (6 bases). This CDR3 contains 14 residues. The V end was cut by 0 bases, the J end by 6 bases, with 8 bases between. Germline CDR1 LGHNA, CDR2 YSLEER. CDR3 coding DNA: TGCGCCAGCAGCCAAGAGTGGGGGCCCGGGGAGCTGTTTTTT. This codes for CASSQEWGPGELFF.

The gene calls are TRBV18 and TRBJ2-3; TRBD2 matches 8 bases. Germline V gene sequence: CDR1 KGHSH, CDR2 LQKENI. Trimming at V came to 0 bases and at J to 0 bases, leaving 2 bases not matched to a gene. The CDR3 is 16 residues long. CDR3 DNA: TGTGCCAGCTCACCACCGACTAGCGCGAGCACAGATACGCAGTATTTT. Translation gives CASSPPTSASTDTQYF.

The rearrangement links TRBV5-4 to TRBJ2-1, with 8 nucleotides matching TRBD1. The CDR3 spans 15 residues. CDR1 and CDR2 (germline): SGHNT, YYREEE (reference sequence). After removal of 4 bases from V and 6 bases from J, the junction contained 9 bases not matched to a gene. CDR3 sequence (DNA): TGTGCCAGCAGCGTTTACGGGACAGGTATCAATGAGCAGTTCTTC. This encodes CASSVYGTGINEQFF.

For the CDR3, the DNA is TGTGCCAGCAGCTTCAGCACTGAAGCTTTCTTT. Protein sequence: CASSFSTEAFF. V gene TRBV7-9 combines with J gene TRBJ1-1; D remains unclear. The V gene's germline CDR1 is SEHNR and CDR2 FQNEAQ (reference sequence). CDR3 length: 11 residues. Trimming shortened V by 3 bases and J by 4 bases, and 3 bases separated the two germline ends.

The gene calls are TRBV9 and TRBJ1-3; D not certain. In germline, CDR1 is SGDLS, CDR2 YYNGEE. The CDR3 length is 17 residues. With 0 bases removed from V and 0 bases from J, the gap between germline ends came to 13 bases. The CDR3 sequence is CASSVGPSGSSGNTIYF. The CDR3 DNA reads TGTGCCAGCAGCGTAGGGCCTAGCGGGAGCTCTGGAAACACCATATATTTT.

The V call is TRBV11-1, the J call TRBJ1-6; D is perhaps TRBD1 (5 bases). Germline V gene data show CDR1 as SGHAT and CDR2 as FQDESV (reference sequence). The CDR3 length is 14 residues. V was shortened by 5 bases and J by 6 bases, with 11 bases between the two germline ends. The CDR3 DNA is TGTGCCAGCAGCCAAGGGGTAGGTAATTCACCCCTCCACTTT. This gives the protein CASSQGVGNSPLHF.

The gene calls are TRBV5-5 and TRBJ2-3, with 8 bases fitting TRBD1. The V segment lost 6 bases and the J segment 0 bases; nucleotides outside the gene matches: 3. The CDR3 runs to 14 residues. Germline CDR1 is SGHKS and CDR2 is YYEKEE (reference sequence). The CDR3 DNA reads TGTGCCAGCACCAGGACAGGGAGCACAGATACGCAGTATTTT. Its protein product is CASTRTGSTDTQYF.

The V and J genes are TRBV14 and TRBJ1-1; a weak D match, TRBD1 (6 bases). CDR3 size: 14 residues. V dropped 3 bases and J dropped 10 bases, with 18 bases sitting between them. In germline, CDR1 is SGHDN, CDR2 FVKESK. Here the CDR3 reads CASSQGSGGLGAFF. Here the CDR3 DNA reads TGTGCCAGCAGCCAGGGCAGCGGGGGCCTGGGAGCTTTCTTT.

This chain uses TRBV6-5 with TRBJ2-7; TRBD1 might be the D (7 bases). Germline values: CDR1 MNHEY, CDR2 SVGAGI. The germline V and J ends were trimmed by 6 bases and 4 bases, with 13 bases remaining between them. The CDR3 covers 13 residues. Here the CDR3 DNA reads TGTGCCAGCAGGCGGGACAGTCCTTACGAGCAGTACTTC. Its protein is CASRRDSPYEQYF.

The chain links TRBV29-1 to TRBJ1-4; TRBD1 might be the D (5 bases). Between the trimmed V and J ends, which lost 3 bases and 8 bases, there was a span of 13 bases. This CDR3 comprises 13 residues. The germline gives CDR1 SQVTM, CDR2 ANQGSEA. CDR3 sequence (DNA): TGCAGCGTTGAGCAGGGTGAGAACGAAAAACTGTTTTTT. As protein: CSVEQGENEKLFF.

The chain has TRBV4-2 and TRBJ2-1; 10 bases map to TRBD2. Trimming removed 2 bases from V and 0 bases from J; junction bases left unmatched: 4. Germline V gene sequence: CDR1 LGHNA, CDR2 YNFKEQ. The CDR3 is 17 amino acids. In nucleotides, the CDR3 is TGTGCCAGCAGCCAATATAGCGGGGGGAGCTCCTACAATGAGCAGTTCTTC. Its translation: CASSQYSGGSSYNEQFF.

This clone was seen a handful of times. This chain connects TRBV13 to TRBJ1-3; TRBD1 is a possible D gene (5 bases). The germline V and J ends were trimmed by 3 bases and 5 bases, with 14 bases remaining between them. Germline V gene data show CDR1 as PRHDT and CDR2 as FYEKMQ (reference sequence). The CDR3 has 15 amino acids. The CDR3 sequence: CASSFLRGTRNTIYF. CDR3 DNA sequence: TGTGCCAGCAGCTTTCTGCGGGGCACTAGAAACACCATATATTTT.

CDR3 coding DNA: TGTGCCAGCAAAAAGTGGGACAGGGAGCGCGAGCAGTACTTC. This encodes CASKKWDREREQYF. The V gene is TRBV13, the J gene TRBJ2-7; the match to TRBD1 covers 9 bases. The CDR3 has 14 residues. V lost 7 bases to trimming and J lost 6 bases; unmatched junction nucleotides: 10. The germline V gene encodes CDR1 PRHDT and CDR2 FYEKMQ (reference sequence).

The rearrangement links TRBV7-2 to TRBJ1-5; weak D call: TRBD1 (5 bases). CDR1 is SGHTA, CDR2 FQGNSA, per germline. The CDR3 runs 16 residues. V was shortened by 5 bases and J by 6 bases, with 20 bases between the two germline ends. CDR3: CASSPHPGGRSQPQHF. The CDR3 bases are TGTGCCAGCAGCCCACACCCCGGGGGAAGGAGTCAGCCCCAGCATTTT.